This T cell receptor beta chain was retrieved from a study of control samples from healthy donors and cancer patients. Only in-frame clones appear in the TCRdb table, and some are missing; sequencing was by immunoSEQ multiplex PCR. The sample consists of more than 80,000 clones, approximately 93% of them appearing once. The V gene's germline CDR1 is MNHEY and CDR2 SMNVEV (reference sequence). The length of the CDR3 is 16 residues. V dropped 2 bases and J dropped 2 bases, with 12 bases sitting between them. The chain couples TRBV27 to TRBJ2-2, with D unresolved. The sample was blood. The source of this sequence is a man younger than 35 in good health. CDR3 in amino acids: CASSLGAGFNTGELFF. DNA of the CDR3: TGTGCCAGCAGTTTAGGTGCTGGTTTTAACACCGGGGAGCTGTTTTTT.